This T cell receptor beta chain was sequenced for a study of T cell responses to AZD1222 COVID-19 vaccine. Broader study findings: No repertoire was sampled before or during the peak T cell response, only after it. Along spike, vaccine-associated CD4 TCRs were found throughout, with dominance at 160-218 and 743-854. Spike-specific TCR breadth and depth both grew after two AZD1222 doses.

As to this clone: What it recognizes is unknown.

Profiling relied on immunoSEQ multiplex PCR, and the TCRdb table lists in-frame clones only, not all of them. The sample lists 90,000 to 150,000 clones; 80% to 90% were seen once. V shed 6 bases and J shed 8 bases, with 19 bases lying between them. CDR1 and CDR2 (germline): SGHTA, FQGNSA. The CDR3 length is 15 residues. The V and J genes are TRBV7-2 and TRBJ1-4; tentative D call: TRBD1 (6 bases). The material was peripheral blood, obtained on day 0 of AZD1222 vaccination. This clonotype originated in an adult in good health. CDR3 nucleotides: TGTGCCAGCAGTCCCCTGGGGGCCAGGTGGGAAAAACTGTTTTTT. Translation: CASSPLGARWEKLFF.